This TCR beta chain was observed in a study of blood T cells in healthy people across ages. Next came a second PCR, run for roughly 6 to 11 cycles, which used a sample-barcoded 5' primer along with a J-beta primer mix. A template-switch adaptor with 12 random nucleotides tagged each cDNA molecule. TCRdb re-called the 5' RACE reads with MiXCR, one entry per CDR3 protein. The sample contains some 700,000 distinct CDR3 sequences, about a fifth of which appear only once. Deletions cut 3 bases from V and 1 base from J, with 12 bases between. The V gene's germline CDR1 is SGHVS and CDR2 FQNEAQ. CDR3 length equals 15 residues. About 9.9 milliliters of peripheral blood were drawn from each donor. Isolation per sample recovered at least 6.5 million PBMCs.

The chain has TRBV7-8 and TRBJ1-1; tentative D call: TRBD1 (6 bases). The TCR was taken from a man between 65 and 79 years old in good health. The sample was blood. The CDR3 reads CASSFRGPGNTEAFF. DNA for the CDR3: TGTGCCAGCAGCTTTCGGGGGCCGGGGAACACTGAAGCTTTCTTT. The full variable domain, with the rest looked up from reference TRBV7-8 and TRBJ1-1, is GAGVSQSPRYKVAKRGQDVALRCDPISGHVSLFWYQQALGQGPEFLTYFQNEAQLDKSGLPSDRFFAERPEGSVSTLKIQRTQQEDSAVYLCASSFRGPGNTEAFFGQGTRLTVV.